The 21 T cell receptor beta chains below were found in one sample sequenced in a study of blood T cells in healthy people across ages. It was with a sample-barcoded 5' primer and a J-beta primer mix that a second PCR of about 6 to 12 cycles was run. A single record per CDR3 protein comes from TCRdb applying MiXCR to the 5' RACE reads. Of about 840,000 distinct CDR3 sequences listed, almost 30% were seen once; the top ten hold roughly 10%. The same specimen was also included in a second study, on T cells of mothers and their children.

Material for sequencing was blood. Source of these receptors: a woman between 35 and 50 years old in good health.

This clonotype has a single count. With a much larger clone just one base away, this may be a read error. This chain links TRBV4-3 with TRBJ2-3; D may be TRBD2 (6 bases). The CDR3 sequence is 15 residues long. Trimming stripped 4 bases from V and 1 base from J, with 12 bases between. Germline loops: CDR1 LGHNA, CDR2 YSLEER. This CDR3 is CASSRKWGGTDTQYF. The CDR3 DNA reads TGCGCCAGCAGCCGAAAGTGGGGGGGCACAGATACGCAGTATTTT.

CDR3 amino acids: CARARAGPWDEQYF. The CDR3 DNA reads as TGTGCCAGGGCACGAGCGGGGCCCTGGGATGAGCAGTACTTC. The J gene is TRBJ2-5, the V gene TRBV2, with TRBD2 matching over 7 bases. In germline, CDR1 is SNHLY, CDR2 FYNNEI. J gave up 11 bases and V 9 bases, and 18 bases lay outside the gene matches. The CDR3 sequence is 14 residues long.

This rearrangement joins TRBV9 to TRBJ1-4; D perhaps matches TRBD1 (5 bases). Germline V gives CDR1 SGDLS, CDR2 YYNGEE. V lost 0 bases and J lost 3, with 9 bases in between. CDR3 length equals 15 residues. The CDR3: CASSVGAGSNEKLFF. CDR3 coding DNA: TGTGCCAGCAGCGTAGGAGCAGGGTCTAATGAAAAACTGTTTTTT.

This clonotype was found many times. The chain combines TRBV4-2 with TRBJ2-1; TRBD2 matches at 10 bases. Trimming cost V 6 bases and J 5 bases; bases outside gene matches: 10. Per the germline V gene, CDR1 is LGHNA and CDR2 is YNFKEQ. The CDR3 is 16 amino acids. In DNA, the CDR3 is TGTGCCAGCAGTTCGCTAGCGGGGGCGAACCACAATGAGCAGTTCTTC. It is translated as CASSSLAGANHNEQFF.

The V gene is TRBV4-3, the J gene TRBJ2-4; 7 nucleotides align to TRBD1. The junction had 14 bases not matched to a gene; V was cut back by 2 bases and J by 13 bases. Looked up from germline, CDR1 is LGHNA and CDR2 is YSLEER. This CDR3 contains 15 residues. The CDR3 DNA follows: TGCGCCAGCAGCCAACCGGGACAGTGGGGGATAGAGCAGTACTTC. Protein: CASSQPGQWGIEQYF.

The CDR3 loop reads CSGSRGNGYTF. The CDR3, as DNA: TGCAGTGGGAGCAGGGGTAATGGCTACACCTTC. The rearrangement uses TRBV20-1 and TRBJ1-2; weak D call: TRBD1 (6 bases). The CDR3 is made up of 11 amino acids. The V gene's germline CDR1 is DFQATT and CDR2 SNEGSKA (reference sequence). The ends were cut back, 7 bases at V and 6 bases at J, with 12 bases in the middle.

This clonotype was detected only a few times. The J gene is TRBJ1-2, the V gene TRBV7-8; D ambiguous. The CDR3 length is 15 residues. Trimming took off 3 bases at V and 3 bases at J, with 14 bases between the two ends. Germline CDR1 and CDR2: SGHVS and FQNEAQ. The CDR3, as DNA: TGTGCCAGCAGCTTCTTTGCGGGAGGACACTATGGCTACACCTTC. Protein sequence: CASSFFAGGHYGYTF.

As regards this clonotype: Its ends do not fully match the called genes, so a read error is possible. CDR3 in amino acids: CSVEDHSSGANVRTF. The CDR3 nucleotides read TGCAGCGTTGAAGATCACTCCTCTGGGGCCAACGTCCGGACTTTC. This chain links TRBV29-1 with TRBJ2-6, with a tentative D call TRBD1 (5 bases). The CDR3 covers 15 residues. Germline CDR1 is SQVTM and CDR2 is ANQGSEA.

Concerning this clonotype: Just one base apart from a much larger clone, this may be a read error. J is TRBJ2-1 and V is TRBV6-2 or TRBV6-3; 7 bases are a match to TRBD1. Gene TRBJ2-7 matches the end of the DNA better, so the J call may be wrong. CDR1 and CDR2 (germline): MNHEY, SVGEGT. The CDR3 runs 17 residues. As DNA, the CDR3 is TGTGCCAGCAGTTCCTTGACAGGGAACCACTCCTACAATGAGCAGTACTTC. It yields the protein CASSSLTGNHSYNEQYF.

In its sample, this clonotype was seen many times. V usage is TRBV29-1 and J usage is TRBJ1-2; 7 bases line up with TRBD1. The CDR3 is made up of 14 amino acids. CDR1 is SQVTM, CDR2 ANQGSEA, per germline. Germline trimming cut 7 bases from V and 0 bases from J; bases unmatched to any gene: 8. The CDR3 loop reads CSAETGTANYGYTF. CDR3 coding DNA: TGCAGCGCAGAGACAGGGACAGCTAACTATGGCTACACCTTC.

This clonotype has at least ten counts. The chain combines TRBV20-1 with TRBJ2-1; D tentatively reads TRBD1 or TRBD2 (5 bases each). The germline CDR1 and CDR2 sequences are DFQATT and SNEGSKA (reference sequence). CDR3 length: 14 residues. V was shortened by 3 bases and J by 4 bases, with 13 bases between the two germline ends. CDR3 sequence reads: CSARGDPLYNEQFF. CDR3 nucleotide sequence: TGCAGTGCTAGGGGGGACCCATTATACAATGAGCAGTTCTTC.

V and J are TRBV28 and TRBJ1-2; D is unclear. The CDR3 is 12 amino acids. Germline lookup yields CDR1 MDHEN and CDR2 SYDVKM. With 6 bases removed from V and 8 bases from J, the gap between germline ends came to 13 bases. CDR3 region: CASRPGDGGYTF. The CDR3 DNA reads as TGTGCCAGCAGGCCTGGGGATGGGGGCTACACCTTC.

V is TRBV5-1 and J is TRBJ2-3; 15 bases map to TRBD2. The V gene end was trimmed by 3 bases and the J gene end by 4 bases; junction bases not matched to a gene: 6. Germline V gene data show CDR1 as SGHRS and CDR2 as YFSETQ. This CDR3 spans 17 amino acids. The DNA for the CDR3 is TGCGCCAGCAGCTCTGGACTAGCGGGGGGGCCGTCAGATACGCAGTATTTT. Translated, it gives CASSSGLAGGPSDTQYF.

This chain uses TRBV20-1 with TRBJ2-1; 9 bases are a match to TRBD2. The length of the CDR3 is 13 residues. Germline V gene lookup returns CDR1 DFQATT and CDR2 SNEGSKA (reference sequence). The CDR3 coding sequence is TGCAGGGGGGGACTAGCAGGTCTCAGTGAGCAGTTCTTC. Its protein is CRGGLAGLSEQFF.

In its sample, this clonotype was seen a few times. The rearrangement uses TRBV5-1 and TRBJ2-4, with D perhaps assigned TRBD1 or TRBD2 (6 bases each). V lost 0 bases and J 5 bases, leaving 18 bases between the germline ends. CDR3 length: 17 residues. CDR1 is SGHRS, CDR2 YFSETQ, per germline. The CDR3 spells CASSLAWGAGVENIQYF. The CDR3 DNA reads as TGCGCCAGCAGCTTGGCCTGGGGGGCCGGGGTTGAAAACATTCAGTACTTC.

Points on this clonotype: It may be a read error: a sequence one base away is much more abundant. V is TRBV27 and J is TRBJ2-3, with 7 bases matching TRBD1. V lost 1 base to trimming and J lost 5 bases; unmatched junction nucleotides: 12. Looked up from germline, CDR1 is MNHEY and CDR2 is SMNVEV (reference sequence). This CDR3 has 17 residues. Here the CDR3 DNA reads TGTGCCAGCAGTTTATTCTACCCGGGACAGACTATAGATACGCAGTATTTT. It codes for CASSLFYPGQTIDTQYF.

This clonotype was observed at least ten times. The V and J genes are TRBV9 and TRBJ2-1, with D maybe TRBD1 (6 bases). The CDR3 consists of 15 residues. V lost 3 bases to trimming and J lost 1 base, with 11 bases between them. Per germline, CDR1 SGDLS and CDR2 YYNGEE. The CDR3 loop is CASSARQESYNEQFF. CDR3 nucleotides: TGTGCCAGCAGCGCCCGACAGGAATCCTACAATGAGCAGTTCTTC.

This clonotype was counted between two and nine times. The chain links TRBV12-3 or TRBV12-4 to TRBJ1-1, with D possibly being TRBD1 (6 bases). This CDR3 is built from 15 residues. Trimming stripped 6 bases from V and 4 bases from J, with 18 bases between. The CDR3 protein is CASRQRGLRTTEAFF. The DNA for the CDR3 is TGTGCCAGCAGGCAACGGGGGCTAAGGACCACTGAAGCTTTCTTT.

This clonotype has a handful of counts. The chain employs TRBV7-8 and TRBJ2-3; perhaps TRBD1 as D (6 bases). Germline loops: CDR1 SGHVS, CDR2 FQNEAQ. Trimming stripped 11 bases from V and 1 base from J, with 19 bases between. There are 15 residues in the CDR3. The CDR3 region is CALRMGAMRTDTQYF. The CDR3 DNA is TGTGCCCTAAGGATGGGGGCGATGCGCACAGATACGCAGTATTTT.

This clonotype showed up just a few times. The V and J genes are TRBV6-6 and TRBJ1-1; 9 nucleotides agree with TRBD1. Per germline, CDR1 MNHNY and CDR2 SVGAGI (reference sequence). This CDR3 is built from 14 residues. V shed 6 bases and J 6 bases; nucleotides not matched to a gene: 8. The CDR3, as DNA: TGTGCCAGCAGCACTGGACAGGGGTTGGCTGAAGCTTTCTTT. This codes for CASSTGQGLAEAFF.

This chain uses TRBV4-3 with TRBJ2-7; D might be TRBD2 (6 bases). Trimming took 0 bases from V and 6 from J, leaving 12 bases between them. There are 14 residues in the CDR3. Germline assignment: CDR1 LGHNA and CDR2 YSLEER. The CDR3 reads CASSQDRYGGEQYF. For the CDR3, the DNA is TGCGCCAGCAGCCAAGATCGGTACGGGGGCGAGCAGTACTTC.